The 3 T cell receptor beta chains below were found in one sample sequenced in a study of T cell responses to AZD1222 COVID-19 vaccine. The protocol was immunoSEQ multiplex PCR, while the TCRdb copy is restricted to in-frame clones and leaves out a portion. The profile shows around 130,000 clones, roughly 85% of them singletons. The sequencing used peripheral blood, collected on day 0 of AZD1222 vaccination. These TCRs come from an adult in good health.

This clone has a single count. The chain joins TRBV3-1 (or the pseudogene TRBV3-2) to TRBJ2-1, with TRBD2 matching 14 bases. CDR1 is LGHDT, CDR2 YNNKEL, per germline (reference sequence). J lost 1 base, V lost 7 bases, and 6 bases had no gene match. The CDR3 covers 17 residues. CDR3 sequence reads: CASTGTSGRTSYNEQFF. CDR3 in DNA: TGTGCCAGCACCGGGACTAGCGGGAGAACTTCCTACAATGAGCAGTTCTTC.

The J gene is TRBJ1-6, the V gene TRBV4-2; 8 bases match TRBD1. V lost 0 bases, J lost 9 bases, and 7 bases stayed unmatched. The CDR3 loop spans 16 amino acids. Germline V lookup: CDR1 LGHNA, CDR2 YNFKEQ. The CDR3 coding sequence is TGTGCCAGCAGCCAAGATCCCAGGGGGCAAGGTTCACCCCTCCACTTT. Encoded protein: CASSQDPRGQGSPLHF.

The gene calls are TRBV5-1 and TRBJ1-4; 9 nucleotides align to TRBD1. CDR3 length equals 15 residues. The J segment lost 5 bases and the V segment lost 0 bases, leaving 2 bases of the junction unmatched. Germline lookup yields CDR1 SGHRS and CDR2 YFSETQ. The CDR3 DNA follows: TGCGCCAGCAGCTTGGGGGGACAGGGAAATGAAAAACTGTTTTTT. This gives the protein CASSLGGQGNEKLFF.